This T cell receptor (beta chain) stems from a study of blood T cell repertoires in COVID-19. Study-wide context: Material from acute and convalescent COVID-19 was sourced from the United States, Italy and Spain. The analysed material was cDNA or gDNA that came from T cells, B-cell-depleted T cells, or PBMCs.

Libraries were prepared by immunoSEQ multiplex PCR; TCRdb keeps only in-frame clonotypes and omits some of them. The table includes about 33,000 clones, more than 80% detected once. The sequenced material came from peripheral blood. The sequence was collected from a human donor in a cohort sampled during active COVID-19.

CDR3 residues: CASSLEASGSLEQFF. In DNA, the CDR3 is TGTGCCAGCAGCTTAGAGGCTAGCGGGAGTCTTGAGCAGTTCTTC. The chain has TRBV7-8 and TRBJ2-1; 10 nucleotides align to TRBD2. The trim removed 1 base at V and 9 bases at J, leaving 6 bases unmatched. Germline CDR1 reads SGHVS; CDR2 reads FQNEAQ. This CDR3 spans 15 amino acids.